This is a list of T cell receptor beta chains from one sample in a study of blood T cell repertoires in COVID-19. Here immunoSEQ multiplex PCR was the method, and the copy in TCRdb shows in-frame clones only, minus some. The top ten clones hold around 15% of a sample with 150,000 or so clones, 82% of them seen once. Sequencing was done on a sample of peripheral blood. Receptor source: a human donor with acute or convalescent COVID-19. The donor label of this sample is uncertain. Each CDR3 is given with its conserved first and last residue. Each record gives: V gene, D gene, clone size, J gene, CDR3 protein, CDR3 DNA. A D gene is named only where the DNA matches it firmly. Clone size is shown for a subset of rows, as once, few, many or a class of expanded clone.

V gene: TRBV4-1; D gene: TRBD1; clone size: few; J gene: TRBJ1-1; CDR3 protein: CASSWRQGARTEAFF; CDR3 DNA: TGCGCCAGCAGCTGGAGACAGGGAGCAAGAACTGAAGCTTTCTTT
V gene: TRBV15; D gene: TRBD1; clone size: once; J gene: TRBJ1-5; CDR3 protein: CATSRGGTGNSNQPQHF; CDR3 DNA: TGTGCCACCAGCAGGGGCGGGACAGGGAATAGCAATCAGCCCCAGCATTTT
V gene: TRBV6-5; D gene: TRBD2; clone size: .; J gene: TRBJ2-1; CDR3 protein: CASRESGSSYNEQFF; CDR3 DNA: TGTGCCAGCAGGGAGAGCGGGAGCTCCTACAATGAGCAGTTCTTC
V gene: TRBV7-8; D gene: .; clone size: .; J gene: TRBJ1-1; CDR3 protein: CASSWELNTEAFF; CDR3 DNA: TGTGCCAGCAGCTGGGAGTTGAACACTGAAGCTTTCTTT
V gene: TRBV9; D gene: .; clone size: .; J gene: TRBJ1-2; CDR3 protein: CASSVEPGMGTPYF; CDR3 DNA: TGTGCCAGCAGCGTAGAACCGGGGATGGGGACACCTTATTTC
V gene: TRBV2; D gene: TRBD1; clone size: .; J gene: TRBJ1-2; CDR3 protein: CASSDGDRGGNYGYTF; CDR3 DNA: TGTGCCAGCTCTGACGGGGACAGGGGAGGGAACTATGGCTACACCTTC
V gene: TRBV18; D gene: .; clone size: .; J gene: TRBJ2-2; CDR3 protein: CASSPLGTGAGELFF; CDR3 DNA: TGTGCCAGCTCACCGCTCGGAACGGGGGCCGGGGAGCTGTTTTTT
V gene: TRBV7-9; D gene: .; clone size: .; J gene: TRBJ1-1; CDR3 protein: CASSPLGGTEAFF; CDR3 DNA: TGTGCCAGCAGCCCCCTCGGGGGCACTGAAGCTTTCTTT
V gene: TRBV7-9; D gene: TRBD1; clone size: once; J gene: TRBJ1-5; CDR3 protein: CASSAGTGNRNQPQHF; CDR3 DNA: TGTGCCAGCAGCGCCGGGACAGGTAATCGCAATCAGCCCCAGCATTTT
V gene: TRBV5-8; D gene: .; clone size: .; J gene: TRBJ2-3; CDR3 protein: CASSPRRYNSF; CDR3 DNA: TGTGCCAGCAGCCCGCGCAGGTATAACAGTTTT
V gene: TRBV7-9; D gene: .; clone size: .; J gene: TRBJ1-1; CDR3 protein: CASSLEDWGYTEAFF; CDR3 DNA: TGTGCCAGCAGCTTAGAGGATTGGGGCTACACTGAAGCTTTCTTT
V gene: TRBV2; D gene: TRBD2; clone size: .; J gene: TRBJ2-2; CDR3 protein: CASSPLAGVTGELFF; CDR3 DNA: TGTGCCAGCAGTCCACTAGCGGGGGTCACCGGGGAGCTGTTTTTT
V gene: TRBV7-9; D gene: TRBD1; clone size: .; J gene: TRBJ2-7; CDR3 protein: CASSSGTGGSEQYF; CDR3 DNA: TGTGCCAGCAGCTCCGGGACAGGGGGCTCCGAGCAGTACTTC
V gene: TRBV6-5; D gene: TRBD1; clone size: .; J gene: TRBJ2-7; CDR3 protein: CASSKTGTGVYEQYF; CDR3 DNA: TGTGCCAGCAGTAAGACCGGGACAGGGGTCTACGAGCAGTACTTC
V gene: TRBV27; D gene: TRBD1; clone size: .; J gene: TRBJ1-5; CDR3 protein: CASSLRGQGNQPQHF; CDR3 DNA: TGTGCCAGCAGTCTAAGGGGACAGGGCAATCAGCCCCAGCATTTT
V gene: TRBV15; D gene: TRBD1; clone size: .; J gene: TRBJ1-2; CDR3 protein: CATSRPGQGYGYTF; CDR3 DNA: TGTGCCACCAGCAGACCGGGACAGGGATATGGCTACACCTTC
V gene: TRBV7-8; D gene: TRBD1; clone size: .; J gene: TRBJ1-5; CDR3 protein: CASSPRQGRGNQPQHF; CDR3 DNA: TGTGCCAGCAGCCCCCGACAGGGTCGGGGCAATCAGCCCCAGCATTTT
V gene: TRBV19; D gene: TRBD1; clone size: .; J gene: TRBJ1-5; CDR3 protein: CASSIMGQILYNQPQHF; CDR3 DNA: TGTGCCAGTAGTATAATGGGACAGATACTCTACAATCAGCCCCAGCATTTT
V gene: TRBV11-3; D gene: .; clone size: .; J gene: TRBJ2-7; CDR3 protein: CASSFSRGYEQYF; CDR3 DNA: TGTGCCAGCAGCTTCTCCAGGGGCTACGAGCAGTACTTC
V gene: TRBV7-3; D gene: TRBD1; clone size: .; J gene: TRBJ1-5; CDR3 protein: CASSSYNGQVSNQPQHF; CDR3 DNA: TGTGCCAGCAGCTCCTATAACGGACAGGTTAGCAATCAGCCCCAGCATTTT
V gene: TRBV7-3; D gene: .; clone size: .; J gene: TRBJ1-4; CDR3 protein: CSGEKNRKEKLFF; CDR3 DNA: TGTTCAGGGGAGAAAAACCGTAAGGAAAAACTGTTTTTT
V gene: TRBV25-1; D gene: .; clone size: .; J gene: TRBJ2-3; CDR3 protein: CASSESGTGTDTQYF; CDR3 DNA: TGTGCCAGCAGTGAATCGGGAACGGGCACAGATACGCAGTATTTT
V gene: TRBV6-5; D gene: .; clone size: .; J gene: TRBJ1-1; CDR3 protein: CASADRNTEAFF; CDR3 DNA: TGTGCCAGCGCAGACAGGAACACTGAAGCTTTCTTT
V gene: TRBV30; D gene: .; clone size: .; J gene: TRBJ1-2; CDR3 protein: CAWEQGSGGYTF; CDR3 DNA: TGTGCCTGGGAGCAGGGTTCAGGAGGCTACACCTTC
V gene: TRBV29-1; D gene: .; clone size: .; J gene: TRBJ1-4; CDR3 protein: CSVEAGAGREKLFF; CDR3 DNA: TGCAGCGTTGAAGCAGGCGCTGGGCGTGAAAAACTGTTTTTT
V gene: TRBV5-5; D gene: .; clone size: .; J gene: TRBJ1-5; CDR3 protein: CASSGGWVDQPQHF; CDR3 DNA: TGTGCCAGCAGCGGCGGGTGGGTAGATCAGCCCCAGCATTTT
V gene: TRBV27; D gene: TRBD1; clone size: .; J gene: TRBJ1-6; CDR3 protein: CASSFAGQGDSPLHF; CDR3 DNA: TGTGCCAGCAGTTTCGCGGGACAGGGTGATTCACCCCTCCACTTT
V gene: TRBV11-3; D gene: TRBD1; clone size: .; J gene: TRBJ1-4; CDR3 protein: CASSLDRRKLFF; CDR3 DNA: TGTGCCAGCAGCTTGGACAGGAGGAAACTGTTTTTT
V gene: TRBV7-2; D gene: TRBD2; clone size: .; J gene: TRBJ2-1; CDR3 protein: CASSILLAGGRNEQFF; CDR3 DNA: TGTGCCAGCAGCATCCTACTAGCGGGGGGGCGGAATGAGCAGTTCTTC
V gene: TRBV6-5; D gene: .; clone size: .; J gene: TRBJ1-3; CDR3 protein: CASRRPVGNTIYF; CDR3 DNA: TGTGCCAGCAGGAGGCCGGTCGGAAACACCATATATTTT
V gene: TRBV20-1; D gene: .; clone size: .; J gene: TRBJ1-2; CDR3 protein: CSASTRGYTF; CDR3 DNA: TGCAGTGCTAGTACGAGGGGCTACACCTTC
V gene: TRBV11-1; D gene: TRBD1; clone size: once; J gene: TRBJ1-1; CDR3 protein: CASSLKQGSTEAFF; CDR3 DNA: TGTGCCAGCAGCTTAAAACAGGGGAGCACTGAAGCTTTCTTT
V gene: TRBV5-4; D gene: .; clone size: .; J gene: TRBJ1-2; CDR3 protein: CASSLGRGSDGYTF; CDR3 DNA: TGTGCCAGCAGCTTGGGTCGAGGGAGCGATGGCTACACCTTC
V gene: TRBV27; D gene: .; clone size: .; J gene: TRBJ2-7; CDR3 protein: CASSLSHSYEQYF; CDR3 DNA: TGTGCCAGCAGTTTATCCCACTCCTACGAGCAGTACTTC
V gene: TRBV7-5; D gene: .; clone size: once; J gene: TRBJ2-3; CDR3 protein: CARSSWASAPDTQYF; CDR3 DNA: TGTGCCAGAAGCTCCTGGGCTAGCGCCCCAGATACGCAGTATTTT
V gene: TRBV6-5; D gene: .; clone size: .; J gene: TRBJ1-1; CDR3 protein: CASSRDIYGNTEAFF; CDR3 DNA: TGTGCCAGCAGTCGGGACATTTATGGGAACACTGAAGCTTTCTTT
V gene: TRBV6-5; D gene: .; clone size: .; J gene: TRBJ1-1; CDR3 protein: CASAGHGLPNTEAFF; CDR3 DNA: TGTGCCAGCGCTGGGCATGGTCTCCCGAACACTGAAGCTTTCTTT
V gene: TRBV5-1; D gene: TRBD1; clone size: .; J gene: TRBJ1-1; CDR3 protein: CASSSTGGRVNTEAFF; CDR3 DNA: TGCGCCAGCAGCTCCACAGGGGGCAGGGTGAACACTGAAGCTTTCTTT
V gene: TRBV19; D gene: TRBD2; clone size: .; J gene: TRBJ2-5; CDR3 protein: CASSIGLAGGQETQYF; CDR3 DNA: TGTGCCAGTAGTATCGGGTTAGCGGGAGGACAAGAGACCCAGTACTTC
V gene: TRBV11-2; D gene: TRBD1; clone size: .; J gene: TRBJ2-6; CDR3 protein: CASSLGRGPGANVLTF; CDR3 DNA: TGTGCCAGCAGCTTAGGAAGGGGGCCCGGGGCCAACGTCCTGACTTTC
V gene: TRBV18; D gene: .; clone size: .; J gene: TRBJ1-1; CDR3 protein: CASSLSLGAEAFF; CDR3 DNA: TGTGCCAGCTCCCTATCTTTGGGAGCTGAAGCTTTCTTT
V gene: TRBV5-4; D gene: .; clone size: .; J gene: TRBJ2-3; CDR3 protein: CASSNREPDTQYF; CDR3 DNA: TGTGCCAGCAGCAACAGGGAACCAGATACGCAGTATTTT
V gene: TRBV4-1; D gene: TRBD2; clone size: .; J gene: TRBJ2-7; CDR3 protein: CASSQERGGGTDEQYF; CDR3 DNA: TGCGCCAGCAGCCAAGAACGCGGCGGGGGAACGGACGAGCAGTACTTC
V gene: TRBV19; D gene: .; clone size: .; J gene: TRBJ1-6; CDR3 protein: CASNTGWRNSPLHF; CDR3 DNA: TGTGCCAGTAACACAGGGTGGAGAAATTCACCCCTCCACTTT
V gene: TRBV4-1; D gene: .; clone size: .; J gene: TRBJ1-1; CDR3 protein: CASSQVAGEAFF; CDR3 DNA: TGCGCCAGCAGCCAAGTAGCGGGTGAAGCTTTCTTT
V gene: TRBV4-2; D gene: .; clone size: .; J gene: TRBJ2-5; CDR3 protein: CASSQGSSSGAETQYF; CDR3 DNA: TGTGCCAGCAGCCAAGGTTCGTCCTCAGGTGCGGAGACCCAGTACTTC
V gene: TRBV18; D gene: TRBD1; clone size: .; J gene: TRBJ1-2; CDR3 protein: CASSPDRGSGYTF; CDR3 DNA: TGTGCCAGCTCACCGGACAGGGGTAGCGGCTACACCTTC
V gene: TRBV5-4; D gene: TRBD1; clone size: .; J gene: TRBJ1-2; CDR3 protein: CASSSGQGWTYGYTF; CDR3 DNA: TGTGCCAGCAGCTCAGGACAGGGGTGGACCTATGGCTACACCTTC
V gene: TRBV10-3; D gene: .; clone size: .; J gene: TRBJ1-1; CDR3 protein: CAINPGMNTEAFF; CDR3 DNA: TGTGCCATCAACCCAGGGATGAACACTGAAGCTTTCTTT
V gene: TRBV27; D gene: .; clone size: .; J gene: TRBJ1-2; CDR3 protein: CASSNNRENGYTF; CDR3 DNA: TGTGCCAGCAGTAATAATCGGGAGAACGGCTACACCTTC
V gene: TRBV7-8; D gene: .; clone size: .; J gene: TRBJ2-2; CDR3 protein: CASSLVRDTGELFF; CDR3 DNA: TGTGCCAGCAGCTTAGTGAGGGACACCGGGGAGCTGTTTTTT
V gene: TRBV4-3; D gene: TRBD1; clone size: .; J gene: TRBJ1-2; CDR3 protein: CASSQGRQGMVYTF; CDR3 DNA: TGCGCCAGCAGCCAGGGACGACAGGGGATGGTCTACACCTTC
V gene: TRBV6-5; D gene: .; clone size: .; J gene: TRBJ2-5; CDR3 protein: CASSRDPRGTQYF; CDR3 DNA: TGTGCCAGCAGTCGGGACCCGCGGGGGACCCAGTACTTC
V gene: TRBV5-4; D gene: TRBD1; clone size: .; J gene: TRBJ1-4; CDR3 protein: CASSWTGATNEKLFF; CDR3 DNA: TGTGCCAGCAGCTGGACAGGGGCAACTAATGAAAAACTGTTTTTT
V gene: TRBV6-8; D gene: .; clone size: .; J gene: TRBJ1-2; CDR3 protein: CASPRPGRAIANYGYTF; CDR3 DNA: TGTGCCAGCCCTCGCCCCGGCAGGGCGATAGCTAACTATGGCTACACCTTC